This TCR beta chain was obtained from a study of blood T cell repertoires in COVID-19. In the study overall: Specimens from acute and convalescent COVID-19 originated in the United States, Italy and Spain.

The authors' processing: Estimates of nucleated cell counts were drawn from the amplification of reference gene primers. Repertoires were generated with immunoSEQ multiplex PCR, while TCRdb's copy carries only in-frame clones and drops some. The DNA was the basis for D and trimming; V, J and clone size are from that table. The sample holds over 200,000 clones, around 90% seen once. This CDR3 spans 16 amino acids. Germline CDR1 and CDR2: SGHNT and YYREEE (reference sequence). V gave up 4 bases and J gave up 1 base; unmatched junction bases: 9. Sequencing input: peripheral blood. This clonotype was sampled from a human donor in a cohort sampled during active COVID-19. The chain is built from TRBV5-4 and TRBJ2-7; 9 nucleotides match TRBD1. CDR3 protein: CASSPPGQGPSYEQYF. Here the CDR3 DNA reads TGTGCCAGCAGCCCGCCCGGACAGGGGCCTTCCTACGAGCAGTACTTC.